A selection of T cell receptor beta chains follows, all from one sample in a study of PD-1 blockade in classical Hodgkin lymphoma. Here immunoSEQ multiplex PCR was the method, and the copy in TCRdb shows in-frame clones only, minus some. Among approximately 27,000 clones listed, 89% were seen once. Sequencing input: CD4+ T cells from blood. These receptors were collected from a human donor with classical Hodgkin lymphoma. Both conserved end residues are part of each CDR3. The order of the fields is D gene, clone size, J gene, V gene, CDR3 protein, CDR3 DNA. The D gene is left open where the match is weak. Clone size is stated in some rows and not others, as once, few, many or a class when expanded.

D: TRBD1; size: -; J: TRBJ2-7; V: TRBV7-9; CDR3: CASSSTGEQYF; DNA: TGTGCCAGCAGCTCGACAGGGGAGCAGTACTTC
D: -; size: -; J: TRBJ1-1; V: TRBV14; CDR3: CASSQLGRGNTEAFF; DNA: TGTGCCAGCAGCCAGCTGGGCAGGGGGAACACTGAAGCTTTCTTT
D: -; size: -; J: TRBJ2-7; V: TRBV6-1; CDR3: CATQPGQAGGYEQYF; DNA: TGTGCCACCCAACCCGGACAGGCGGGGGGCTACGAGCAGTACTTC
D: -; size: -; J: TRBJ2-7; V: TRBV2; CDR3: CASSGVGDHEQYF; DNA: TGTGCCAGCAGTGGGGTGGGGGATCACGAGCAGTACTTC
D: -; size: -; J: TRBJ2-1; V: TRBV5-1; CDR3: CASSRPSDEQFF; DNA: TGCGCCAGCAGTCGGCCCTCCGATGAGCAGTTCTTC
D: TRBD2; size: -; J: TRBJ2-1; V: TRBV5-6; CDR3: CASSSMTSETNEQFF; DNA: TGTGCCAGCAGCTCGATGACTAGCGAGACCAATGAGCAGTTCTTC
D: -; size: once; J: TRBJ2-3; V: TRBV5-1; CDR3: CASSAGSLFTDTQYF; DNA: TGCGCCAGCAGCGCGGGGTCGTTATTCACAGATACGCAGTATTTT
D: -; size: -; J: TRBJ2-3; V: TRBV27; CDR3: CASSFGGADTQYF; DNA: TGTGCCAGCAGTTTTGGGGGTGCAGATACGCAGTATTTT
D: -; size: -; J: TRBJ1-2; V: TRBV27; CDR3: CASSYQGANYGYTF; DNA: TGTGCCAGCAGTTACCAGGGTGCTAACTATGGCTACACCTTC
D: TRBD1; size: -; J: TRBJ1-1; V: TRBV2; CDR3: CASSEQGGITEAFF; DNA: TGTGCCAGCAGTGAACAGGGGGGGATCACTGAAGCTTTCTTT
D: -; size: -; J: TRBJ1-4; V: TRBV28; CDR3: CASSGGVEKLFF; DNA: TGTGCCAGCAGTGGAGGCGTGGAAAAACTGTTTTTT
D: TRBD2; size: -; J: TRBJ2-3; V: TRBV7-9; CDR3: CASSRFNGLAGSTDTQYF; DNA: TGTGCCAGCAGCCGGTTCAATGGGCTAGCGGGGTCCACAGATACGCAGTATTTT